The T cell receptor (beta chain) described here comes from a study of long-term antiretroviral therapy in people with HIV. Study information: A decade or so separates the oldest specimens from the later 2015 immediate-ART recommendation.

This CDR3 has 13 amino acids. Germline lookup yields CDR1 SGHTS and CDR2 YDEGEE. The V end was cut by 0 bases, the J end by 4 bases, with 5 bases between. Version v3.0 of the immunoSEQ assay ran at survey level. The method was immunoSEQ multiplex PCR; TCRdb's version includes in-frame clones alone and lacks a portion of them. The sample contains tens of thousands of clones, about 88% of which appear only once. As for this clone: The antigen remains undetermined.

Treatment of all HIV participants took place in the United States. Study-level findings and limits: ART was followed by higher diversity that remained below transplant donor controls. Dominance of pre-ART expanded clones persisted, fluctuating and often declining after ART.

This receptor was obtained from a man in his 60s with HIV. Source: unsorted PBMCs, taken 0.6 years after starting antiretroviral therapy. The genes are TRBV5-8 and TRBJ1-3, with D unclear. The CDR3 DNA is TGTGCCAGCAGCTTGGAAATCGGAAACACCATATATTTT. As protein: CASSLEIGNTIYF.